The 31 T cell receptor beta chains presented below share a single source sample, sequenced in a study of cytomegalovirus exposure and HLA in healthy donors. Primers: 60 Vbeta forward and 13 Jbeta reverse. Some clones are missing from TCRdb's copy, which holds only in-frame ones; the method was immunoSEQ multiplex PCR. Recorded for this sample: fewer than 150,000 clones. Sequencing input: PBMCs. The receptors stem from a man aged 40-49 years in good health and CMV-seronegative.

This chain uses TRBV5-6 with TRBJ1-1; D perhaps matches TRBD1 (6 bases). Germline V gene lookup returns CDR1 SGHDT and CDR2 YYEEEE. V was shortened by 2 bases and J by 5 bases, with 10 bases between the two germline ends. This CDR3 has 13 amino acids. The CDR3 DNA is TGTGCCAGCAGCTTCAGGGGCGGGACTGAAGCTTTCTTT. Translation: CASSFRGGTEAFF.

This chain connects TRBV28 to TRBJ2-7; TRBD1 is a possible D gene (6 bases). Germline CDR1 reads MDHEN; CDR2 reads SYDVKM. With 5 bases removed from V and 5 bases from J, the gap between germline ends came to 16 bases. CDR3 size: 14 residues. CDR3 amino acids: CASSPEGKGDEQYF. The CDR3 DNA sequence: TGTGCCAGCAGTCCCGAGGGGAAGGGGGACGAGCAGTACTTC.

This rearrangement joins TRBV29-1 to TRBJ1-6, with D tentatively TRBD1 (5 bases). The ends were cut back, 8 bases at V and 6 bases at J, with 14 bases in the middle. The CDR3 runs to 13 residues. Germline V gene data show CDR1 as SQVTM and CDR2 as ANQGSEA. The CDR3 region is CSNGGTFNSPLHF. Here the CDR3 DNA reads TGCAGCAATGGGGGGACGTTTAATTCACCCCTCCACTTT.

The rearrangement joins TRBV7-9 to TRBJ2-7, with D possibly matching TRBD2 (7 bases). The V gene's germline CDR1 is SEHNR and CDR2 FQNEAQ (reference sequence). The V end was cut by 6 bases, the J end by 0 bases, with 15 bases between. The CDR3 has 15 amino acids. The CDR3 nucleotides are TGTGCCAGCAGAGAGACAGGCGGGAGCTCCTACGAGCAGTACTTC. It is translated as CASRETGGSSYEQYF.

The chain combines TRBV6-5 with TRBJ1-6, with 7 bases that match TRBD1. Trimming cost V 8 bases and J 11 bases; bases outside gene matches: 15. In germline, CDR1 is MNHEY, CDR2 SVGAGI. CDR3 length: 15 residues. As DNA, the CDR3 is TGTGCCAGCTCCTATCGGGAGGGGGCATGGACACCCCTCCACTTT. Translation: CASSYREGAWTPLHF.

The chain carries TRBV7-8 and TRBJ2-5; the D is unclear. CDR3 length: 13 residues. V was clipped by 3 bases and J by 2 bases, with 7 bases between them. Germline V lookup: CDR1 SGHVS, CDR2 FQNEAQ. The CDR3 reads CASSLRLQETQYF. As DNA, the CDR3 is TGTGCCAGCAGCTTGCGGCTTCAAGAGACCCAGTACTTC.

Measured by frequency, this clone is medium-sized (0.01 to 0.1%). Within the sample, other DNA sequences also encode this same CDR3. The rearrangement links TRBV10-3 to TRBJ1-5; TRBD1 agrees at 7 bases. The J segment lost 0 bases and the V segment lost 9 bases, leaving 2 bases of the junction unmatched. This CDR3 spans 13 amino acids. Per the germline V gene, CDR1 is ENHRY and CDR2 is SYGVKD. This chain's CDR3 is CAIGTDSNQPQHF. The CDR3 DNA is TGTGCCATTGGGACAGATAGCAATCAGCCCCAGCATTTT.

The V gene is TRBV7-2, the J gene TRBJ2-7; D call uncertain. Germline V gene sequence: CDR1 SGHTA, CDR2 FQGNSA. V lost 1 base to trimming and J lost 4 bases, with 14 bases between them. The length of the CDR3 is 15 residues. DNA for the CDR3: TGTGCCAGCAGCTTAGGGGTACTTTTCGGGTACGAGCAGTACTTC. Translation gives CASSLGVLFGYEQYF.

This chain joins TRBV7-2 and TRBJ2-4; 9 bases line up with TRBD2. The CDR3 runs 17 residues. V shed 5 bases, J shed 0 bases, and the junction held 8 bases outside the gene matches. Germline assignment: CDR1 SGHTA and CDR2 FQGNSA. DNA for the CDR3: TGTGCCAGCAGCCTCTCACTTAGCGGGGGAGCCAAAAACATTCAGTACTTC. Amino acid sequence: CASSLSLSGGAKNIQYF.

Written as DNA, the CDR3 is TGTGCCAGCAGCCCCAGGGGGCTAAAGAACACCGGGGAGCTGTTTTTT. It codes for CASSPRGLKNTGELFF. This chain connects TRBV7-6 to TRBJ2-2, with 8 bases that match TRBD1. There are 16 residues in the CDR3. Germline V gives CDR1 SGHVS, CDR2 FNYEAQ. Trimming took 5 bases from V and 1 from J; bases not matched to a gene: 6.

J is TRBJ2-3 and V is TRBV6-6, with D perhaps matching TRBD1 (5 bases). V shed 6 bases and J shed 2 bases, with 9 bases lying between them. Germline V gives CDR1 MNHNY, CDR2 SVGAGI (reference sequence). CDR3 length equals 13 residues. The CDR3 DNA reads TGTGCCAGCAGACAGGACCTCACAGATACGCAGTATTTT. Its translation is CASRQDLTDTQYF.

This sequence joins TRBV10-3 and TRBJ2-1; TRBD1 is a possible D gene (6 bases). CDR3 length: 13 residues. V lost 3 bases, J lost 4 bases, and 7 bases lay in between. Germline lookup yields CDR1 ENHRY and CDR2 SYGVKD. The chain's CDR3 is CAISDGQYNEQFF. CDR3 nucleotide sequence: TGTGCCATCAGTGACGGACAGTACAATGAGCAGTTCTTC.

This rearrangement joins TRBV7-9 to TRBJ1-4; D possibly corresponds to TRBD1 (6 bases). Germline assignment: CDR1 SEHNR and CDR2 FQNEAQ (reference sequence). V was pared by 4 bases and J by 8 bases, with 20 bases between. The CDR3 sequence is 16 residues long. The CDR3 is CASSSRTVGTEEKLFF. CDR3 bases: TGTGCCAGCAGCTCAAGGACAGTCGGCACTGAGGAAAAACTGTTTTTT. The variable domain in full, completed from reference TRBV7-9 and TRBJ1-4, reads DTGVSQNPRHKITKRGQNVTFRCDPISEHNRLYWYRQTLGQGPEFLTYFQNEAQLEKSRLLSDRFSAERPKGSFSTLEIQRTEQGDSAMYLCASSSRTVGTEEKLFFGSGTQLSVL.

The chain is built from TRBV29-1 and TRBJ1-1; 7 bases are shared with TRBD1. Losses at the gene ends were 5 bases for V and 2 bases for J; bases not matched to a gene: 5. This CDR3 contains 13 residues. Germline values: CDR1 SQVTM, CDR2 ANQGSEA. The CDR3 DNA reads as TGCAGCGTTCCGGAGGGGGCCAACACTGAAGCTTTCTTT. This codes for CSVPEGANTEAFF.

CDR3 residues: CASSTGVETQYF. The CDR3 DNA follows: TGCGCCAGCAGTACAGGGGTGGAGACCCAGTACTTC. This chain joins TRBV5-1 and TRBJ2-5; 7 nucleotides match TRBD1. This CDR3 has 12 amino acids. CDR1 SGHRS and CDR2 YFSETQ come from the germline V gene. The trim removed 5 bases at V and 5 bases at J, leaving 3 bases unmatched.

The CDR3 sequence is CASSPYQADTQYF. DNA for the CDR3: TGTGCCAGCAGCCCATATCAGGCAGATACGCAGTATTTT. The chain uses TRBV7-2 and TRBJ2-3; no clear D. This CDR3 spans 13 amino acids. V lost 5 bases and J 4 bases, leaving 10 bases between the germline ends. Germline V lookup: CDR1 SGHTA, CDR2 FQGNSA. Using reference TRBV7-2 and TRBJ2-3 for the parts outside the CDR3, the full variable domain is GAGVSQSPSNKVTEKGKDVELRCDPISGHTALYWYRQSLGQGLEFLIYFQGNSAPDKSGLPSDRFSAERTGGSVSTLTIQRTQQEDSAVYLCASSPYQADTQYFGPGTRLTVL.

This CDR3 reads CASSPGSGSGGADTQYF. The DNA of the CDR3 is TGCGCCAGCAGCCCGGGCAGTGGTAGCGGGGGTGCAGATACGCAGTATTTT. The chain carries TRBV5-1 and TRBJ2-3; 9 positions agree with TRBD2. The CDR3 is 17 residues long. Germline CDR1 is SGHRS and CDR2 is YFSETQ. J gave up 4 bases and V 4 bases, and 13 bases lay outside the gene matches. The full variable domain, with the rest looked up from reference TRBV5-1 and TRBJ2-3, is KAGVTQTPRYLIKTRGQQVTLSCSPISGHRSVSWYQQTPGQGLQFLFEYFSETQRNKGNFPGRFSGRQFSNSRSEMNVSTLELGDSALYLCASSPGSGSGGADTQYFGPGTRLTVL.

This rearrangement joins TRBV5-4 to TRBJ2-5; 8 bases are a match to TRBD1. The CDR3 has 16 amino acids. V dropped 3 bases and J dropped 2; count of bases not matched to a gene: 9. Germline assignment: CDR1 SGHNT and CDR2 YYREEE (reference sequence). CDR3 residues: CASSSKRQGRQETQYF. DNA for the CDR3: TGTGCCAGCAGCTCGAAGAGACAGGGGCGACAAGAGACCCAGTACTTC.

The chain joins TRBV6-5 to TRBJ1-1; TRBD1 agrees at 8 bases. CDR1 and CDR2 from the germline V gene are MNHEY and SVGAGI. The CDR3 extends over 14 amino acids. V lost 2 bases and J lost 6; bases outside the gene matches: 5. In DNA, the CDR3 is TGTGCCAGCAGTTACCGGGACAGGTCTTCTGAAGCTTTCTTT. It specifies CASSYRDRSSEAFF.

The J gene is TRBJ1-5, the V gene TRBV2, with TRBD1 as a possible D gene (5 bases). V lost 7 bases and J lost 2, with 12 bases in between. Per the germline V gene, CDR1 is SNHLY and CDR2 is FYNNEI. This CDR3 is built from 14 residues. The chain's CDR3 is CASTFQGGNQPQHF. CDR3 DNA: TGTGCCAGCACCTTTCAGGGCGGCAATCAGCCCCAGCATTTT.

The chain joins TRBV5-4 to TRBJ2-3; 8 bases map to TRBD2. CDR3 size: 16 residues. V was clipped by 1 base and J by 2 bases; unmatched bases: 6. CDR1 and CDR2 (germline): SGHNT, YYREEE (reference sequence). The CDR3 coding sequence is TGTGCCAGCAGCTTGAGAACTAGCGGAAACACAGATACGCAGTATTTT. Translated: CASSLRTSGNTDTQYF.

J is TRBJ1-2 and V is TRBV11-2; TRBD1 matches 10 bases. V gave up 6 bases and J gave up 4 bases; unmatched junction bases: 5. Germline-derived CDR1 and CDR2 are SGHAT and FQNNGV. CDR3 size: 14 residues. Here the CDR3 reads CASRPTGGGYGYTF. The CDR3 DNA follows: TGTGCCAGCAGGCCGACAGGGGGCGGCTATGGCTACACCTTC.

The V call is TRBV18, the J call TRBJ2-6; possible D gene TRBD1, 6 bases. Trimming stripped 5 bases from V and 2 bases from J, with 10 bases between. The CDR3 sequence is 15 residues long. Germline CDR1 and CDR2: KGHSH and LQKENI. This chain's CDR3 is CASSEQGAGANVLTF. In nucleotides, the CDR3 is TGTGCCAGCTCAGAACAGGGTGCTGGGGCCAACGTCCTGACTTTC.

The DNA of the CDR3 is TGCGCCAGCAGCTTCGGAAAAGGCACTACCTTTTTAGCCAAAAACATTCAGTACTTC. This codes for CASSFGKGTTFLAKNIQYF. The V call is TRBV5-1, the J call TRBJ2-4; D ambiguous. The CDR3 runs to 19 residues. CDR1 and CDR2 from the germline V gene are SGHRS and YFSETQ. V was clipped by 2 bases and J by 0 bases, with 21 bases between them.

This chain links TRBV29-1 with TRBJ2-7; D may be TRBD1 (6 bases). This CDR3 region has 14 residues. V was cut by 4 bases and J by 2 bases, with 15 bases left in between. Germline CDR1 reads SQVTM; CDR2 reads ANQGSEA. CDR3 residues: CSVARQERTYEQYF. For the CDR3, the DNA is TGCAGCGTTGCACGACAGGAAAGGACCTACGAGCAGTACTTC.

The chain employs TRBV5-4 and TRBJ1-2; maybe TRBD1 (5 bases). The germline CDR1 and CDR2 sequences are SGHNT and YYREEE (reference sequence). There are 14 residues in the CDR3. Between the trimmed V and J ends, which lost 0 bases and 4 bases, there was a span of 10 bases. CDR3 sequence: CASSLDVGAYGYTF. The CDR3 DNA reads TGTGCCAGCAGCTTGGATGTAGGGGCCTATGGCTACACCTTC.

The rearrangement uses TRBV5-6 and TRBJ1-5; D ambiguous. Trimming removed 1 base at V and 0 bases at J, with 8 bases between. The CDR3 runs 15 residues. Germline CDR1 and CDR2: SGHDT and YYEEEE. This CDR3 is CASSLRHNSNQPQHF. CDR3 coding DNA: TGTGCCAGCAGCTTGAGACACAATAGCAATCAGCCCCAGCATTTT.

CDR3 in DNA: TGCAGCGTTGTACAGGGGGCGCTACTCCACAATGAGCAGTTCTTC. It encodes CSVVQGALLHNEQFF. V usage is TRBV29-1 and J usage is TRBJ2-1; 9 nucleotides line up with TRBD1. Germline CDR1 and CDR2: SQVTM and ANQGSEA. There are 15 residues in the CDR3. V lost 4 bases and J lost 5; bases outside the gene matches: 9.

V is TRBV5-1 and J is TRBJ2-7; a possible D gene is TRBD2 (5 bases). The germline CDR1 and CDR2 sequences are SGHRS and YFSETQ. CDR3 size: 13 residues. V was trimmed by 2 bases and J by 2 bases, leaving 8 bases between them. CDR3 sequence: CASSLSGTYEQYF. The CDR3, as DNA: TGCGCCAGCAGCTTATCCGGGACCTACGAGCAGTACTTC. Filled out from reference TRBV5-1 and TRBJ2-7, the complete variable domain reads KAGVTQTPRYLIKTRGQQVTLSCSPISGHRSVSWYQQTPGQGLQFLFEYFSETQRNKGNFPGRFSGRQFSNSRSEMNVSTLELGDSALYLCASSLSGTYEQYFGPGTRLTVT.

V gene TRBV29-1 combines with J gene TRBJ1-1; TRBD1 might be the D (5 bases). V lost 1 base to trimming and J lost 3 bases, with 12 bases between them. The CDR3 extends over 14 amino acids. Germline V lookup: CDR1 SQVTM, CDR2 ANQGSEA. The CDR3 spells CSVEVQAQYTEAFF. The CDR3 DNA reads as TGCAGCGTTGAAGTACAGGCACAATACACTGAAGCTTTCTTT. The full variable domain, in which reference TRBV29-1 and TRBJ1-1 provide the parts outside the CDR3, is SAVISQKPSRDICQRGTSLTIQCQVDSQVTMMFWYRQQPGQSLTLIATANQGSEATYESGFVIDKFPISRPNLTFSTLTVSNMSPEDSSIYLCSVEVQAQYTEAFFGQGTRLTVV.

The J gene is TRBJ2-7, the V gene TRBV14, with D perhaps matching TRBD2 (6 bases). Trimming removed 6 bases from V and 1 base from J, with 19 bases in between. This CDR3 has 16 amino acids. Germline V CDR1 and CDR2: SGHDN, FVKESK. The CDR3 DNA follows: TGTGCCAGCAGGCAGAGCCTTAATCGGGAGTCCTACGAGCAGTACTTC. Protein: CASRQSLNRESYEQYF.